This T cell receptor (beta chain) stems from a study of tumor and adjacent non-tumor tissue in lung cancer. The library came from three nested PCR rounds adapted from ARM-PCR protocols. TCRdb itself ran the multiplex PCR reads through MiXCR, one entry per CDR3 protein. The table includes over 110,000 distinct CDR3 sequences, about 71% detected once. Germline loops: CDR1 SEHNR, CDR2 FQNEAQ (reference sequence). The CDR3 extends over 13 amino acids. Trimming shortened V by 5 bases and J by 8 bases, and 13 bases separated the two germline ends. This sample's RNA came from whole unsorted tissue. Chemotherapy-naive patients with new lung cancer underwent thoracic surgery in China, August–late 2014.

The chain has TRBV7-9 and TRBJ2-1, with D possibly matching TRBD2 (5 bases). Specimen: lung tumor tissue. The TCR sequence derives from a man between 60 and 75 years old with small cell lung cancer. The CDR3 nucleotides read TGTGCCAGCAGCGTCATCGGCGGGTATGAGCAGTTCTTC. Residues: CASSVIGGYEQFF.